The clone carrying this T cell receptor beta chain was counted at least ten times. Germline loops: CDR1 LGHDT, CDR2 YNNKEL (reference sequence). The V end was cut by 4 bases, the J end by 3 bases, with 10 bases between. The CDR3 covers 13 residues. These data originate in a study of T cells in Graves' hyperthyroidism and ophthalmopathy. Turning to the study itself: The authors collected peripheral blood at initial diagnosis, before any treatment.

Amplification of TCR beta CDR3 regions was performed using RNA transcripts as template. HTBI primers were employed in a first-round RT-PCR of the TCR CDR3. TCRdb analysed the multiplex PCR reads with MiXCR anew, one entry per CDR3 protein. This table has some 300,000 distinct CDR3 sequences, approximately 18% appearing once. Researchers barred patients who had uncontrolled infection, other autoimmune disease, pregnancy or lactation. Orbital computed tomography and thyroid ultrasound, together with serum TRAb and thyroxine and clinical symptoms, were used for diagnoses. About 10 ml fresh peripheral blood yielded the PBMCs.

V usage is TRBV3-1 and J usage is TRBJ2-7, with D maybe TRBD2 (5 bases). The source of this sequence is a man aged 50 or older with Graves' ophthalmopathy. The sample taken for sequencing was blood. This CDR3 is CASSREIDYEQYF. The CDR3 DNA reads TGTGCCAGCAGCCGGGAGATTGACTACGAGCAGTACTTC.